One sample yielded the 30 T cell receptor beta chains listed below, sequenced in a study of CD8+ T cells in alopecia areata. RNA, once extracted, was reverse transcribed into cDNA for use as the sequencing template. This table comes from immunoSEQ multiplex PCR, and its TCRdb copy is limited to in-frame clones, with some not included. The sample shows 270,000 or so clones, 58% of them seen only once. Treatment denoted: oral pan-JAK inhibitor, 5-10 mg twice daily. The sample was CD4+ T cells sorted from blood, taken at week 24, from a patient treated with tofacitinib. The receptors were sampled from a human donor with alopecia areata.

The CDR3 region is CASSQFATGQGDDSPLHF. The CDR3 DNA reads as TGCGCCAGCAGTCAATTCGCGACGGGACAGGGGGACGATTCACCCCTCCACTTT. V usage is TRBV23-1 and J usage is TRBJ1-6; the match to TRBD1 covers 11 bases. TRBV23-1 is known as an ORF, though its function is uncertain. The CDR3 spans 18 residues. V lost 1 base and J lost 8; bases outside the gene matches: 10.

The chain uses TRBV27 and TRBJ2-3; D call uncertain. The CDR3 loop spans 13 amino acids. The germline CDR1 and CDR2 sequences are MNHEY and SMNVEV (reference sequence). V was clipped by 6 bases and J by 4 bases, with 11 bases between them. The CDR3 nucleotides read TGTGCCAGCAGGGATATAAGGGCAGATACGCAGTATTTT. This sequence encodes CASRDIRADTQYF.

The genes are TRBV7-9 and TRBJ1-2, with 7 bases aligning to TRBD1. Germline V gene data show CDR1 as SEHNR and CDR2 as FQNEAQ (reference sequence). The V gene end was trimmed by 5 bases and the J gene end by 6 bases; junction bases not matched to a gene: 9. The length of the CDR3 is 14 residues. The CDR3 loop reads CASSVGTALNGYTF. The DNA for the CDR3 is TGTGCCAGCAGCGTTGGGACAGCTTTAAATGGCTACACCTTC.

CDR3 sequence reads: CSVDWGSLDGYTF. The CDR3 DNA reads TGCAGCGTTGATTGGGGGTCCCTAGATGGCTACACCTTC. The genes are TRBV29-1 and TRBJ1-2; TRBD1 might be the D (5 bases). V shed 3 bases and J shed 6 bases, with 14 bases lying between them. Germline values: CDR1 SQVTM, CDR2 ANQGSEA. This CDR3 has 13 residues.

The chain uses TRBV5-1 and TRBJ2-5; D gene unclear. CDR1 is SGHRS, CDR2 YFSETQ, per germline. The CDR3 loop spans 14 amino acids. The ends were cut back, 0 bases at V and 4 bases at J, with 10 bases in the middle. The CDR3, as DNA: TGCGCCAGCAGCTTGGGCGACCTCTTAGAGACCCAGTACTTC. This codes for CASSLGDLLETQYF.

This chain uses TRBV5-4 with TRBJ1-5; D is unclear. V was clipped by 0 bases and J by 5 bases, with 3 bases between them. This CDR3 has 12 residues. Germline-derived CDR1 and CDR2 are SGHNT and YYREEE (reference sequence). Here the CDR3 DNA reads TGTGCCAGCAGCTTGGAGGATCAGCCCCAGCATTTT. Protein product: CASSLEDQPQHF.

V usage is TRBV5-1 and J usage is TRBJ2-2; TRBD1 matches 8 bases. Trimming took 0 bases from V and 4 from J; bases not matched to a gene: 5. The CDR3 is 16 amino acids. The V gene's germline CDR1 is SGHRS and CDR2 YFSETQ. Here the CDR3 reads CASSLGYRGSTGELFF. CDR3 nucleotide sequence: TGCGCCAGCAGCTTGGGCTACAGGGGGTCCACCGGGGAGCTGTTTTTT.

The V gene is TRBV29-1, the J gene TRBJ1-2; D gene uncertain. CDR3 length: 14 residues. The V and J ends lost 6 bases and 5 bases respectively, with 19 bases between them. Germline-derived CDR1 and CDR2 are SQVTM and ANQGSEA. CDR3 in amino acids: CSVVSPRSLYGYTF. The CDR3 DNA sequence: TGCAGCGTCGTATCCCCCAGGTCCCTTTATGGCTACACCTTC.

The J gene is TRBJ2-3, the V gene TRBV5-4; 11 nucleotides line up with TRBD2. V dropped 4 bases and J dropped 1; count of bases not matched to a gene: 14. Germline V gene sequence: CDR1 SGHNT, CDR2 YYREEE (reference sequence). The CDR3 spans 19 residues. The chain's CDR3 is CASSGGVPGLAARTDTQYF. For the CDR3, the DNA is TGTGCCAGCAGCGGTGGGGTACCGGGACTAGCGGCCCGCACAGATACGCAGTATTTT. The variable domain in full, with the rest retrieved from reference TRBV5-4 and TRBJ2-3, is ETGVTQSPTHLIKTRGQQVTLRCSSQSGHNTVSWYQQALGQGPQFIFQYYREEENGRGNFPPRFSGLQFPNYSSELNVNALELDDSALYLCASSGGVPGLAARTDTQYFGPGTRLTVL.

The chain combines TRBV30 with TRBJ2-7, with a possible D match to TRBD2 (5 bases). The V gene's germline CDR1 is GTSNPN and CDR2 SVGIG (reference sequence). Between the trimmed V and J ends, which lost 0 bases and 1 base, there was a span of 13 bases. There are 15 residues in the CDR3. CDR3 bases: TGTGCCTGGAGTGTCCTGGACTCTGTTTCCTACGAGCAGTACTTC. Its translation: CAWSVLDSVSYEQYF.

This clone was counted only a few times. The chain recombines TRBV23-1 with TRBJ1-5; TRBD1 matches 7 bases. TRBV23-1 is classed as an ORF, of uncertain function. The CDR3 is made up of 15 amino acids. The V and J ends lost 4 bases and 6 bases, in that order; junction bases with no gene match: 9. CDR3 sequence (DNA): TGCGCCAGCAGTCTCGGCAGGGGGTTATGTCAGCCCCAGCATTTT. It specifies CASSLGRGLCQPQHF.

This clone was detected only a few times. The rearrangement uses TRBV30 and TRBJ2-5, with 9 bases identical to TRBD2. J lost 5 bases, V lost 6 bases, and 7 bases had no gene match. The CDR3 spans 13 residues. Germline assignment: CDR1 GTSNPN and CDR2 SVGIG (reference sequence). CDR3 sequence reads: CACLAGARETQYF. CDR3 coding DNA: TGTGCCTGTTTAGCGGGGGCCAGGGAGACCCAGTACTTC.

This chain links TRBV25-1 with TRBJ1-2; a possible D gene is TRBD1 (5 bases). Germline V lookup: CDR1 MGHDK, CDR2 SYGVNS. V lost 7 bases and J lost 9, with 12 bases in between. The length of the CDR3 is 11 residues. This CDR3 is CASNGAGSYTF. The CDR3 bases are TGTGCCAGCAATGGGGCGGGAAGCTACACCTTC.

This clone was found a few times. This rearrangement joins TRBV29-1 to TRBJ2-5; 7 bases line up with TRBD2. Germline CDR1 is SQVTM and CDR2 is ANQGSEA. The CDR3 runs 13 residues. Trimming at V came to 4 bases and at J to 1 base, leaving 3 bases not matched to a gene. Here the CDR3 reads CSVAPSGQETQYF. CDR3 in DNA: TGCAGCGTTGCTCCTAGCGGCCAAGAGACCCAGTACTTC.

The genes are TRBV4-2 and TRBJ2-7; D gene unclear. This CDR3 region has 14 residues. The germline CDR1 and CDR2 sequences are LGHNA and YNFKEQ. The germline V and J ends were trimmed by 0 bases and 3 bases, with 9 bases remaining between them. CDR3 nucleotides: TGTGCCAGCAGCCAAGAAGGGCTGAACTACGAGCAGTACTTC. This gives the protein CASSQEGLNYEQYF.

The genes are TRBV30 and TRBJ1-2; D not certain. The length of the CDR3 is 13 residues. From germline, CDR1 is GTSNPN and CDR2 SVGIG (reference sequence). The V gene lost 3 bases and the J gene lost 8 bases, with 16 bases spanning the gap. CDR3 in DNA: TGTGCCTGGAGGAAGGGCCCCGTCGGGGGCTACACCTTC. Translating gives CAWRKGPVGGYTF.

This rearrangement joins TRBV5-6 to TRBJ1-1, with 11 bases identical to TRBD1. The CDR3 sequence is 14 residues long. With V trimmed by 3 bases and J by 5 bases, 3 bases remained unmatched. Germline CDR1 and CDR2: SGHDT and YYEEEE. The CDR3 reads CASSSGQGVTEAFF. In DNA, the CDR3 is TGTGCCAGCAGCTCGGGACAGGGGGTGACTGAAGCTTTCTTT. The whole variable domain, filled in from reference TRBV5-6 and TRBJ1-1, reads DAGVTQSPTHLIKTRGQQVTLRCSPKSGHDTVSWYQQALGQGPQFIFQYYEEEERQRGNFPDRFSGHQFPNYSSELNVNALLLGDSALYLCASSSGQGVTEAFFGQGTRLTVV.

V gene TRBV30 combines with J gene TRBJ2-3; D not certain. The CDR3 length is 15 residues. Germline-derived CDR1 and CDR2 are GTSNPN and SVGIG (reference sequence). Deletions cut 2 bases from V and 3 bases from J, with 15 bases between. In DNA, the CDR3 is TGTGCCTGGAGTTTCCGAGCCCATCGGACAGATACGCAGTATTTT. Protein sequence: CAWSFRAHRTDTQYF. Supplemented by reference TRBV30 and TRBJ2-3, the full variable domain reads SQTIHQWPATLVQPVGSPLSLECTVEGTSNPNLYWYRQAAGRGLQLLFYSVGIGQISSEVPQNLSASRPQDRQFILSSKKLLLSDSGFYLCAWSFRAHRTDTQYFGPGTRLTVL.

This chain links TRBV2 with TRBJ1-2; D gene ambiguous. V lost 7 bases and J lost 1, with 7 bases in between. Germline CDR1 and CDR2: SNHLY and FYNNEI. The CDR3 extends over 12 amino acids. The CDR3 loop reads CASTPGNYGYTF. CDR3 nucleotides: TGTGCCAGCACGCCGGGTAACTATGGCTACACCTTC.

This clone has more than one count but fewer than ten. The V gene is TRBV7-9, the J gene TRBJ1-4; no clear D. The CDR3 is 13 amino acids. In germline, CDR1 is SEHNR, CDR2 FQNEAQ (reference sequence). V was cut by 8 bases and J by 5 bases, with 12 bases left in between. The CDR3 coding sequence is TGTGCCAGCGGGAACAGTAAAAATGAAAAACTGTTTTTT. This encodes CASGNSKNEKLFF.

The chain couples TRBV28 to TRBJ2-2; TRBD2 might be the D (5 bases). The CDR3 runs 12 residues. The V and J ends lost 5 bases and 9 bases respectively, with 10 bases between them. The V gene's germline CDR1 is MDHEN and CDR2 SYDVKM. The CDR3 DNA reads TGTGCCAGCAGTCCACCCGGGAGGGAGCTGTTTTTT. Translation gives CASSPPGRELFF.

This chain links TRBV5-1 with TRBJ2-3, with D uncertain. V lost 1 base to trimming and J lost 0 bases, with 9 bases between them. The CDR3 loop spans 15 amino acids. Germline CDR1 is SGHRS and CDR2 is YFSETQ. This chain's CDR3 is CASSLFGASTDTQYF. For the CDR3, the DNA is TGCGCCAGCAGCTTGTTCGGAGCTAGCACAGATACGCAGTATTTT.

The rearrangement links TRBV28 to TRBJ1-2, with unresolved D. The V gene lost 3 bases and the J gene lost 4 bases, with 6 bases spanning the gap. Germline CDR1 is MDHEN and CDR2 is SYDVKM. The CDR3 length is 12 residues. CDR3: CASSFAGYGYTF. As DNA, the CDR3 is TGTGCCAGCAGTTTCGCTGGCTATGGCTACACCTTC.

About this clone: Other DNA sequences in the same sample also yield this CDR3. The CDR3 coding sequence is TGTGCCAGCAGCTTCCGCGATACGCAGTATTTT. Its protein is CASSFRDTQYF. The genes are TRBV7-2 and TRBJ2-3; D is uncertain. The CDR3 runs 11 residues. V dropped 3 bases and J dropped 6 bases, with 4 bases sitting between them. Germline V CDR1 and CDR2: SGHTA, FQGNSA. Combining the CDR3 with reference TRBV7-2 and TRBJ2-3 gives the whole variable domain GAGVSQSPSNKVTEKGKDVELRCDPISGHTALYWYRQSLGQGLEFLIYFQGNSAPDKSGLPSDRFSAERTGGSVSTLTIQRTQQEDSAVYLCASSFRDTQYFGPGTRLTVL.

The chain has TRBV5-1 and TRBJ1-4; D is unresolved. CDR1 is SGHRS and CDR2 is YFSETQ in the germline V gene. The CDR3 covers 14 residues. The germline V and J ends were trimmed by 7 bases and 8 bases, with 18 bases remaining between them. CDR3 DNA: TGCGCCAGCTCCCTCACCCCTGCGGACGAAAAACTGTTTTTT. Its protein is CASSLTPADEKLFF.

This clone has just a few counts. Additional DNA sequences in this sample encode the identical CDR3. Written as DNA, the CDR3 is TGCAGCGTTGAGGGCAGCTTGAACACTGAAGCTTTCTTT. Protein sequence: CSVEGSLNTEAFF. V and J are TRBV29-1 and TRBJ1-1; D call uncertain. Germline CDR1 and CDR2: SQVTM and ANQGSEA. V was shortened by 3 bases and J by 0 bases, with 8 bases between the two germline ends. The CDR3 covers 13 residues. Drawing the rest from reference TRBV29-1 and TRBJ1-1, the complete variable domain is SAVISQKPSRDICQRGTSLTIQCQVDSQVTMMFWYRQQPGQSLTLIATANQGSEATYESGFVIDKFPISRPNLTFSTLTVSNMSPEDSSIYLCSVEGSLNTEAFFGQGTRLTVV.

The table lists this clone with a count of one. The CDR3: CASSLEPGNEQFF. DNA for the CDR3: TGTGCCAGCAGCTTAGAACCGGGTAATGAGCAGTTCTTC. The V call is TRBV11-2, the J call TRBJ2-1; D is unclear. Looked up from germline, CDR1 is SGHAT and CDR2 is FQNNGV. Deletions cut 0 bases from V and 7 bases from J, with 7 bases between. The CDR3 contains 13 residues.

The chain links TRBV30 to TRBJ2-3, with 8 bases aligning to TRBD2. V was clipped by 4 bases and J by 5 bases; unmatched bases: 2. The CDR3 spans 12 residues. Germline V gives CDR1 GTSNPN, CDR2 SVGIG (reference sequence). In DNA form, the CDR3 reads TGTGCCTGGAAGCGGGGGAAAGATACGCAGTATTTT. Its translation is CAWKRGKDTQYF.

The genes are TRBV6-1 and TRBJ1-1, with 9 nucleotides matching TRBD1. CDR1 is MNHNS and CDR2 is SASEGT in the germline V gene. J was trimmed by 3 bases and V by 3 bases; bases with no gene match: 2. This CDR3 is built from 14 residues. CDR3 in amino acids: CASSDRQGDTEAFF. For the CDR3, the DNA is TGTGCCAGCAGTGATAGACAGGGGGACACTGAAGCTTTCTTT.

The chain combines TRBV29-1 with TRBJ2-7; possible D gene TRBD1, 5 bases. Germline assignment: CDR1 SQVTM and CDR2 ANQGSEA. The CDR3 has 18 amino acids. Between the trimmed V and J ends, which lost 2 bases and 2 bases, there was a span of 25 bases. CDR3 region: CSVETLGAKGRRPYEQYF. In nucleotides, the CDR3 is TGCAGCGTTGAAACCCTAGGGGCTAAAGGCAGGCGCCCCTACGAGCAGTACTTC.